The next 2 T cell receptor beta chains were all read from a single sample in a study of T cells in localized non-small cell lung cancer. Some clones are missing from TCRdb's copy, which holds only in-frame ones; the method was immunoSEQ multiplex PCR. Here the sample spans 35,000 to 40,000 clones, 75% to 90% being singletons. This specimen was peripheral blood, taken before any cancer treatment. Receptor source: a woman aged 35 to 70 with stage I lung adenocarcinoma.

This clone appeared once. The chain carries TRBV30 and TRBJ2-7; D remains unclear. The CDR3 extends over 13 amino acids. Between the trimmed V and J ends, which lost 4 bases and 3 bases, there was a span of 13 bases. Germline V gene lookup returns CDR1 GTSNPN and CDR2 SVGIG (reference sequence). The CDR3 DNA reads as TGTGCCTGGATCGGGCAGGATGGCTACGAGCAGTACTTC. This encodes CAWIGQDGYEQYF.

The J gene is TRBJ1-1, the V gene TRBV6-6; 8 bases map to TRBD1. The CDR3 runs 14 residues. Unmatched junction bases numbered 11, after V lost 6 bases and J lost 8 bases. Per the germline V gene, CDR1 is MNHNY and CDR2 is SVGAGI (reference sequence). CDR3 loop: CASSPHQQGEEAFF. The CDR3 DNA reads TGTGCCAGCAGCCCACACCAACAGGGGGAGGAAGCTTTCTTT.